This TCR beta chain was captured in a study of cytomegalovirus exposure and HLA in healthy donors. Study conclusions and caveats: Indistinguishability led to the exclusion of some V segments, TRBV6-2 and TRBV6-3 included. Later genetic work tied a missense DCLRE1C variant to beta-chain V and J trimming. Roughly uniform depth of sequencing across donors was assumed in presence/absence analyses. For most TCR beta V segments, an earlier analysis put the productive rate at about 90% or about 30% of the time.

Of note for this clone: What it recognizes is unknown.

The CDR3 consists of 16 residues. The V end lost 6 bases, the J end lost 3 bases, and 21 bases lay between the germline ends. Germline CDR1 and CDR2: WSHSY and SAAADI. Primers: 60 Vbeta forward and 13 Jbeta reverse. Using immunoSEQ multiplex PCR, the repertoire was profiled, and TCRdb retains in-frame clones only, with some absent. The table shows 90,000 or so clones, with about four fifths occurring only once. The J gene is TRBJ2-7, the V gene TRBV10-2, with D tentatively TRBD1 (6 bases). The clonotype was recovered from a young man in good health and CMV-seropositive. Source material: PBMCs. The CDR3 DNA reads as TGCGCCAGCAGGGGTTTCGCTGCACAGGGAGACTACGAGCAGTACTTC. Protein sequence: CASRGFAAQGDYEQYF.